Detailed here is one T cell receptor beta chain. The target antigen is unknown. 13 Jbeta primers and 60 Vbeta primers were used for the PCR. Profiling relied on immunoSEQ multiplex PCR, and the TCRdb table lists in-frame clones only, not all of them. Seen here are about 190,000 clones, around 82% observed once, and the top ten hold approximately 2%. The data were obtained in a study of cytomegalovirus exposure and HLA in healthy donors. About the study: Tens of millions of unique TCR sequences came from HLA-typed donors in an early release. For the 300 to 450 genotyped donors, approximately 82% fell within the Caucasian-associated ancestry cluster.

Whole-study findings and limits: The only immune exposure information that was available was CMV serostatus.

CDR3 length: 11 amino acids. Germline V lookup: CDR1 LNHDA, CDR2 SQIVND (reference sequence). The germline V and J ends were trimmed by 8 bases and 2 bases, with 3 bases remaining between them. This TCR was recovered from a man between 18 and 29 years old in good health and CMV-seronegative. The rearrangement links TRBV19 to TRBJ2-2; unclear D gene. Sequencing was carried out using PBMCs. The CDR3 bases are TGTGCCAGTCAAAACACCGGGGAGCTGTTTTTT. The encoded protein is CASQNTGELFF.